This TCR beta chain was identified in a study of blood T cell repertoires in COVID-19. Background on the study: Samples came from the United States, Italy and Spain, spanning acute and convalescent COVID-19. T cells, B-cell-depleted T cells, or PBMCs provided the cDNA or gDNA that served as material.

In the original processing: By means of reference gene primer amplification, nucleated cell counts were estimated. The assay was immunoSEQ multiplex PCR, and TCRdb's table has in-frame clones only and misses some. V, J and clone size reflect that table, while D and trimming were determined from the DNA. The sample has under 350,000 clones, 86% seen once. The study counted Cohort 3 donors as recovered given two negative PCRs, clearance, or symptom resolution. The sequence was obtained from a woman under 30 who had recovered from COVID-19. The sample taken for sequencing was PBMCs or T cells enriched from blood (not recorded which).

The CDR3 DNA reads as TGTGCCAGCAGCTTAGCCATTTCTGGAAACACCATATATTTT. This encodes CASSLAISGNTIYF. The chain joins TRBV7-6 to TRBJ1-3; D is unresolved. V was cut by 0 bases and J by 1 base, with 4 bases left in between. Germline V gene lookup returns CDR1 SGHVS and CDR2 FNYEAQ. The CDR3 is made up of 14 amino acids.